This entry lists 32 T cell receptor beta chains sequenced from one sample in a study of post-analysis software for immune sequencing data. Findings of the study overall: Controls had lower frequencies than patients of four or five TRBV segments, which included TRBV5-6, TRBV5-1 and TRBV20-1.

The TCR beta cDNA libraries contained unique molecular identifiers. Via MiXCR, TCRdb re-called the PCR reads, giving one row per CDR3 protein. The sample lists hundreds of thousands of distinct CDR3 sequences; around 47% were seen once. Which antigens these TCRs recognize remains unknown. Sequences were obtained from blood. All receptors come from a girl aged 5 to 17 with multiple sclerosis.

This clonotype was picked up one time. The chain couples TRBV3-1 to TRBJ2-3; 8 bases align to TRBD2. Unmatched junction bases numbered 9, after V lost 0 bases and J lost 4 bases. This CDR3 contains 17 residues. Germline V gene sequence: CDR1 LGHDT, CDR2 YNNKEL (reference sequence). CDR3 in amino acids: CASSQDSSGSSSDTQYF. CDR3 bases: TGTGCCAGCAGCCAAGATAGCAGCGGGAGTTCGTCAGATACGCAGTATTTT.

V is TRBV12-3 or TRBV12-4 and J is TRBJ2-3; a possible D gene is TRBD1 (5 bases). This CDR3 spans 14 amino acids. V was clipped by 7 bases and J by 3 bases, with 14 bases between them. CDR3 protein: CASTLGAATDTQYF. In DNA, the CDR3 is TGTGCCAGCACCCTAGGGGCGGCAACAGATACGCAGTATTTT.

This clonotype turned up a few times. The chain carries TRBV29-1 and TRBJ2-7; 8 bases are a match to TRBD2. Per germline, CDR1 SQVTM and CDR2 ANQGSEA. With 6 bases clipped from V and 0 bases from J, the junction kept 7 bases outside the gene matches. The CDR3 covers 14 residues. Here the CDR3 DNA reads TGCAGCGTGGTTAGCGGGACCAGCTCCTACGAGCAGTACTTC. This codes for CSVVSGTSSYEQYF.

V usage is TRBV19 and J usage is TRBJ2-1; 10 nucleotides match TRBD2. Germline V gene data show CDR1 as LNHDA and CDR2 as SQIVND (reference sequence). The CDR3 loop spans 16 amino acids. Trimming cost V 5 bases and J 7 bases; bases outside gene matches: 11. The CDR3 DNA follows: TGTGCCAGTAGTCCCGGGGGGGGACTAGCGACAAATGAGCAGTTCTTC. It yields the protein CASSPGGGLATNEQFF. Full variable domain (missing parts from reference TRBV19 and TRBJ2-1): DGGITQSPKYLFRKEGQNVTLSCEQNLNHDAMYWYRQDPGQGLRLIYYSQIVNDFQKGDIAEGYSVSREKKESFPLTVTSAQKNPTAFYLCASSPGGGLATNEQFFGPGTRLTVL.

V and J are TRBV5-1 and TRBJ2-3; TRBD1 agrees at 9 bases. The CDR3 runs 17 residues. Germline CDR1 is SGHRS and CDR2 is YFSETQ. The V and J ends lost 3 bases and 0 bases, in that order; junction bases with no gene match: 8. CDR3 sequence reads: CASSSGRTGVSTDTQYF. The CDR3 coding sequence is TGCGCCAGCAGCTCCGGCAGGACAGGGGTTAGCACAGATACGCAGTATTTT.

V is TRBV15 and J is TRBJ2-1, with D unclear. V was pared by 1 base and J by 10 bases, with 5 bases between. This CDR3 has 11 residues. Germline loops: CDR1 LNHNV, CDR2 YYDKDF (reference sequence). The CDR3 loop is CATSRATEQFF. The CDR3, as DNA: TGTGCCACCAGCAGAGCAACCGAGCAGTTCTTC.

Only one count was recorded for this clonotype. This sequence joins TRBV7-9 and TRBJ2-5; weak D call: TRBD2 (5 bases). The V end was cut by 2 bases, the J end by 3 bases, with 16 bases between. This CDR3 has 16 residues. CDR1 is SEHNR, CDR2 FQNEAQ, per germline (reference sequence). The CDR3: CASSLLGGSEEETQYF. In nucleotides, the CDR3 is TGTGCCAGCAGCTTATTAGGTGGGAGTGAAGAAGAGACCCAGTACTTC. Together with reference TRBV7-9 and TRBJ2-5, the CDR3 gives the full variable domain: DTGVSQNPRHKITKRGQNVTFRCDPISEHNRLYWYRQTLGQGPEFLTYFQNEAQLEKSRLLSDRFSAERPKGSFSTLEIQRTEQGDSAMYLCASSLLGGSEEETQYFGPGTRLLVL.

This clonotype was counted a few times. The genes are TRBV7-9 and TRBJ2-7; D ambiguous. Looked up from germline, CDR1 is SEHNR and CDR2 is FQNEAQ (reference sequence). With 1 base removed from V and 0 bases from J, the gap between germline ends came to 13 bases. CDR3 length equals 16 residues. CDR3 residues: CASSLGRPLASYEQYF. The CDR3 DNA reads TGTGCCAGCAGCTTAGGGCGGCCACTGGCCTCCTACGAGCAGTACTTC.

This clonotype turned up a few times. This chain joins TRBV10-2 and TRBJ2-5; 14 nucleotides match TRBD2. The CDR3 extends over 15 amino acids. CDR1 WSHSY and CDR2 SAAADI come from the germline V gene. V trimming: 10 bases; J trimming: 2 bases; junction bases outside the gene matches: 6. CDR3 DNA sequence: TGCGCCACGGGACTAGCGGGGGCCACGCAAGAGACCCAGTACTTC. Protein product: CATGLAGATQETQYF.

The rearrangement joins TRBV5-1 to TRBJ2-1, with D possibly TRBD2 on 6 matching bases. V lost 0 bases to trimming and J lost 8 bases, with 15 bases between them. The CDR3 runs to 15 residues. Germline V gene data show CDR1 as SGHRS and CDR2 as YFSETQ. In DNA form, the CDR3 reads TGCGCCAGCAGCTTGGGAGGCCTCGGGAGCCATGAGCAGTTCTTC. Translating gives CASSLGGLGSHEQFF. The whole variable domain, filled in from reference TRBV5-1 and TRBJ2-1, reads KAGVTQTPRYLIKTRGQQVTLSCSPISGHRSVSWYQQTPGQGLQFLFEYFSETQRNKGNFPGRFSGRQFSNSRSEMNVSTLELGDSALYLCASSLGGLGSHEQFFGPGTRLTVL.

This clonotype was observed a few times. V gene TRBV2 combines with J gene TRBJ2-3, with TRBD2 identical over 9 bases. This CDR3 is built from 13 residues. Germline V lookup: CDR1 SNHLY, CDR2 FYNNEI. CDR3 in DNA: TGTGCAACCAAGCGGGGGGCCACAGATACGCAGTATTTT. This encodes CATKRGATDTQYF.

This clonotype appeared a single time. This sequence joins TRBV29-1 and TRBJ2-1; TRBD2 might be the D (5 bases). The germline CDR1 and CDR2 sequences are SQVTM and ANQGSEA. This CDR3 contains 14 residues. Trimming removed 3 bases at V and 4 bases at J, with 13 bases between. The CDR3 loop is CSVEVGGLYNEQFF. The DNA for the CDR3 is TGCAGCGTTGAGGTCGGCGGACTGTACAATGAGCAGTTCTTC.

Only a few counts were recorded for this clonotype. The rearrangement joins TRBV5-1 to TRBJ2-1; a possible D gene is TRBD2 (6 bases). Germline V CDR1 and CDR2: SGHRS, YFSETQ. CDR3 length equals 12 residues. Trimming pared 3 bases from V and 7 bases from J, leaving 8 bases between. As DNA, the CDR3 is TGCGCCAGCAGCTCCCGGGGGAATGAGCAGTTCTTC. It yields the protein CASSSRGNEQFF.

The J gene is TRBJ2-1, the V gene TRBV6-5; D tentatively fits TRBD1 or TRBD2 (6 bases each). Germline values: CDR1 MNHEY, CDR2 SVGAGI. The CDR3 spans 14 residues. Trimming cost V 7 bases and J 2 bases, with 12 bases left between them. CDR3 sequence: CASNDRRAYNEQFF. The CDR3, as DNA: TGTGCCAGCAACGACAGGAGGGCCTACAATGAGCAGTTCTTC.

V usage is TRBV7-6 and J usage is TRBJ1-2, with a weak D call TRBD1 (6 bases). Germline CDR1 and CDR2: SGHVS and FNYEAQ. The V gene lost 7 bases and the J gene lost 10 bases, with 22 bases spanning the gap. This CDR3 comprises 14 residues. As DNA, the CDR3 is TGTGCCAGCACCCCGGGGGGCACGGAGAGTGACTACACCTTC. It translates to CASTPGGTESDYTF.

This clonotype has just a few counts. The chain's CDR3 is CSVEKGRTSNIQYF. CDR3 coding DNA: TGCAGTGTCGAAAAAGGCAGGACATCCAACATTCAGTACTTC. The gene calls are TRBV20-1 and TRBJ2-4, with D maybe TRBD1 (5 bases). This CDR3 has 14 residues. With 7 bases removed from V and 7 bases from J, the gap between germline ends came to 20 bases. Germline V CDR1 and CDR2: DFQATT, SNEGSKA (reference sequence).

V usage is TRBV7-2 and J usage is TRBJ2-5; no reliable D call. Looked up from germline, CDR1 is SGHTA and CDR2 is FQGNSA. The germline V and J ends were trimmed by 3 bases and 9 bases, with 2 bases remaining between them. CDR3 size: 9 residues. CDR3 sequence (DNA): TGTGCCAGCAGCTTCCCCCAGTACTTC. As protein: CASSFPQYF.

This clonotype has just a few counts. This chain uses TRBV4-1 with TRBJ2-3, with D uncertain. V was pared by 0 bases and J by 4 bases, with 17 bases between. Looked up from germline, CDR1 is MGHRA and CDR2 is YSYEKL. The CDR3 length is 17 residues. This chain's CDR3 is CASSQEMSLGFSDTQYF. CDR3 nucleotides: TGCGCCAGCAGCCAAGAAATGTCTCTAGGGTTTTCAGATACGCAGTATTTT.

The CDR3 region has the DNA TGTGCCAGCAGCTTAGCAAGACTGAGGGAAACTGAAGCTTTCTTT. It encodes CASSLARLRETEAFF. The chain couples TRBV7-9 to TRBJ1-1; no clear D. V was clipped by 0 bases and J by 5 bases, with 13 bases between them. Germline lookup yields CDR1 SEHNR and CDR2 FQNEAQ (reference sequence). CDR3 size: 15 residues.

The chain has TRBV4-1 and TRBJ2-1, with D perhaps assigned TRBD1 or TRBD2 (7 bases each). Trimming took 1 base from V and 4 from J, leaving 17 bases between them. Germline values: CDR1 MGHRA, CDR2 YSYEKL. This CDR3 region has 17 residues. The CDR3 DNA sequence: TGCGCCAGCAGCCAAGGGTTGGGCAGGGGGGGATACAATGAGCAGTTCTTC. This sequence encodes CASSQGLGRGGYNEQFF.

V and J are TRBV7-2 and TRBJ2-3; D may match TRBD1 or TRBD2 (6 bases each). The V end lost 2 bases, the J end lost 4 bases, and 13 bases lay between the germline ends. From germline, CDR1 is SGHTA and CDR2 FQGNSA. The CDR3 length is 15 residues. CDR3 in amino acids: CASSLLGGSPDTQYF. In DNA, the CDR3 is TGTGCCAGCAGCTTACTAGGGGGGTCCCCAGATACGCAGTATTTT.

The rearrangement links TRBV12-3 or TRBV12-4 to TRBJ2-7, with 8 bases identical to TRBD1. This CDR3 has 15 residues. V gave up 3 bases and J gave up 1 base; unmatched junction bases: 5. The CDR3 protein is CASSFGQGQSYEQYF. As DNA, the CDR3 is TGTGCCAGCAGTTTCGGACAGGGCCAATCCTACGAGCAGTACTTC.

The V call is TRBV5-6, the J call TRBJ2-5; TRBD1 is a possible D gene (6 bases). V dropped 0 bases and J dropped 0 bases, with 12 bases sitting between them. The germline V gene encodes CDR1 SGHDT and CDR2 YYEEEE. This CDR3 has 16 residues. DNA for the CDR3: TGTGCCAGCAGCTTGGGTTTCCGGGACAACCAAGAGACCCAGTACTTC. This encodes CASSLGFRDNQETQYF.

The chain recombines TRBV6-1 with TRBJ2-7; D remains unclear. The CDR3 consists of 14 residues. Trimming removed 6 bases at V and 3 bases at J, with 15 bases between. Germline assignment: CDR1 MNHNS and CDR2 SASEGT. This CDR3 reads CASRSRVSYYEQYF. CDR3 nucleotides: TGTGCCAGCAGATCCCGTGTTTCCTACTACGAGCAGTACTTC.

The chain employs TRBV7-2 and TRBJ1-2; the match to TRBD1 covers 12 bases. V shed 2 bases and J 8 bases; nucleotides not matched to a gene: 12. The length of the CDR3 is 17 residues. CDR1 is SGHTA, CDR2 FQGNSA, per germline. CDR3 residues: CASSLSPTGTGGDGYTF. CDR3 nucleotide sequence: TGTGCCAGCAGCTTATCCCCAACCGGGACAGGGGGCGACGGCTACACCTTC.

DNA for the CDR3: TGTGCCAGCAGCCTGCGACAGGGGGCGAACGAGTACGAGCAGTACTTC. The encoded protein is CASSLRQGANEYEQYF. This chain connects TRBV7-9 to TRBJ2-7, with 10 bases matching TRBD1. This CDR3 spans 16 amino acids. With 5 bases clipped from V and 4 bases from J, the junction kept 11 bases outside the gene matches. Per germline, CDR1 SEHNR and CDR2 FQNEAQ (reference sequence).

This clonotype was seen a few times. The chain joins TRBV12-3 or TRBV12-4 to TRBJ2-7; perhaps TRBD1 as D (5 bases). CDR3 length: 13 amino acids. V dropped 3 bases and J dropped 5 bases, with 11 bases sitting between them. In DNA, the CDR3 is TGTGCCAGCAGTTTCGCAGGGCCCAACGAGCAGTACTTC. It codes for CASSFAGPNEQYF.

The chain combines TRBV20-1 with TRBJ1-2; D remains ambiguous. The CDR3 contains 12 residues. The V and J ends lost 1 base and 3 bases respectively, with 6 bases between them. CDR1 and CDR2 from the germline V gene are DFQATT and SNEGSKA (reference sequence). CDR3 coding DNA: TGCAGTGCTAGAGCCCCAGACTATGGCTACACCTTC. This gives the protein CSARAPDYGYTF.

This clonotype occurred a few times. This sequence joins TRBV6-6 and TRBJ2-4, with D perhaps assigned TRBD1 or TRBD2 (6 bases each). CDR1 and CDR2 from the germline V gene are MNHNY and SVGAGI (reference sequence). CDR3 length: 12 amino acids. The V end lost 7 bases, the J end lost 10 bases, and 14 bases lay between the germline ends. This CDR3 reads CASTNRGTIQYF. DNA of the CDR3: TGTGCCAGCACCAATCGGGGGACAATTCAGTACTTC.

This clonotype was counted only a few times. The rearrangement uses TRBV7-9 and TRBJ2-5, with D tentatively TRBD1 (5 bases). There are 13 residues in the CDR3. Looked up from germline, CDR1 is SEHNR and CDR2 is FQNEAQ (reference sequence). Trimming pared 5 bases from V and 1 base from J, leaving 8 bases between. The CDR3 spells CASSQGSQETQYF. In DNA form, the CDR3 reads TGTGCCAGCAGCCAGGGCAGCCAAGAGACCCAGTACTTC.

J is TRBJ1-1 and V is TRBV20-1; D unclear. The ends were cut back, 7 bases at V and 11 bases at J, with 23 bases in the middle. Germline V gene lookup returns CDR1 DFQATT and CDR2 SNEGSKA (reference sequence). The CDR3 covers 13 residues. CDR3 loop: CSVNDRSTGGAFF. The CDR3 bases are TGCAGTGTCAACGACCGGAGCACTGGTGGGGCTTTCTTT.

The V gene is TRBV10-3, the J gene TRBJ2-7, with D possibly matching TRBD1 (5 bases). The J call may be in error: the DNA end matches TRBJ2-5 better. This CDR3 has 16 residues. The V gene's germline CDR1 is ENHRY and CDR2 SYGVKD. The CDR3 here is CAISHHAGPVLGTQYF. The CDR3 nucleotides are TGTGCCATCAGCCATCATGCAGGGCCCGTCCTGGGGACCCAGTACTTC.